What follows describes a single T cell receptor (beta chain). The sample belongs to a study of technical replicates of blood from several donors. The protocol was immunoSEQ multiplex PCR, while the TCRdb copy is restricted to in-frame clones and leaves out a portion. The table lists some 80,000 clones, 80% to 90% of them singletons. Germline CDR1 LNHNV, CDR2 YYDKDF (reference sequence). Deletions cut 5 bases from V and 5 bases from J, with 7 bases between. There are 12 residues in the CDR3. The chain uses TRBV15 and TRBJ1-5, with a possible D match to TRBD1 (5 bases). This TCR came from a human donor in good health. Some clones in this sample may be carry-over from other donors' samples. The material sequenced was PBMCs. For the CDR3, the DNA is TGTGCCACCAGCGCAGGGCATCAGCCCCAGCATTTT. Protein: CATSAGHQPQHF.